Presented here are 30 T cell receptor beta chains from one specimen sequenced in a study of T-cell memory formation after mild COVID-19 (dated by TCRdb to about 2021). The method was 5' RACE. The data were produced on an Illumina NovaSeq 6000. TCRdb reran the public reads through fastp at Q25 and MiXCR, keeping productive beta chains. A single entry per CDR3 protein holds the most common genes and DNA from its merged rows. The table for this sample lists nearly 200,000 distinct CDR3 sequences; roughly 18% of them were counted only once. The ten largest make up roughly 2.6% of the sample. The specimen sequenced was PBMCs or a T cell subset sorted from them (not recorded which). The source is an adult woman who had mild COVID-19 (a few samples of this study predate the infection). The sample titles of this study are shuffled in the database, so cell type and time point are left out; the donor was told from shared clones.

This chain uses TRBV9 with TRBJ2-5; TRBD1 is a possible D gene (6 bases). CDR3 size: 13 residues. Germline V CDR1 and CDR2: SGDLS, YYNGEE. V lost 3 bases to trimming and J lost 5 bases, with 11 bases between them. CDR3 in amino acids: CASSGRGRETQYF. CDR3 DNA: TGTGCCAGCAGCGGCAGGGGTCGGGAGACCCAGTACTTC.

V is TRBV7-9 and J is TRBJ2-2; 7 bases are shared with TRBD1. Germline V lookup: CDR1 SEHNR, CDR2 FQNEAQ (reference sequence). V lost 5 bases and J lost 7; bases outside the gene matches: 7. The CDR3 loop spans 14 amino acids. CDR3 protein: CASSPDRVDGELFF. The CDR3 nucleotides are TGTGCCAGCAGCCCCGACAGGGTTGACGGGGAGCTGTTTTTT.

This clonotype was counted many times. This chain uses TRBV5-1 with TRBJ1-4; D not resolved. Trimming removed 4 bases at V and 10 bases at J, with 26 bases between. CDR3 length equals 17 residues. CDR1 is SGHRS, CDR2 YFSETQ, per germline. The DNA of the CDR3 is TGCGCCAGCAGCCCGTATGATCCTGCCCAGACCGGGTCAAAACTGTTTTTT. It yields the protein CASSPYDPAQTGSKLFF.

V and J are TRBV9 and TRBJ2-5; 7 positions match TRBD1. This CDR3 is built from 15 residues. V shed 4 bases and J 5 bases; nucleotides not matched to a gene: 11. The V gene's germline CDR1 is SGDLS and CDR2 YYNGEE. DNA for the CDR3: TGTGCCAGCAGCCGATTGACAGGGTACCTCGAGACCCAGTACTTC. Translated, it gives CASSRLTGYLETQYF.

The genes are TRBV5-1 and TRBJ2-1, with TRBD1 identical over 12 bases. There are 15 residues in the CDR3. With V trimmed by 3 bases and J by 10 bases, 8 bases remained unmatched. The V gene's germline CDR1 is SGHRS and CDR2 YFSETQ. CDR3 loop: CASSWGQGARGEQFF. Written as DNA, the CDR3 is TGCGCCAGCAGCTGGGGACAGGGGGCGCGGGGAGAGCAGTTCTTC.

The chain uses TRBV4-3 and TRBJ2-7; a weak D match, TRBD2 (5 bases). Germline CDR1 is LGHNA and CDR2 is YSLEER. This CDR3 has 16 residues. The ends were cut back, 4 bases at V and 0 bases at J, with 16 bases in the middle. DNA for the CDR3: TGCGCCAGCAGCCCCCGGACTCAATTGAGCTCCTACGAGCAGTACTTC. It codes for CASSPRTQLSSYEQYF.

This clonotype turned up a few times. The chain recombines TRBV10-3 with TRBJ2-3; D might be TRBD1 (5 bases). The germline V gene has CDR1 ENHRY and CDR2 SYGVKD. V lost 0 bases to trimming and J lost 6 bases, with 7 bases between them. The CDR3 is made up of 13 amino acids. The CDR3 loop is CAISESNRDTQYF. Written as DNA, the CDR3 is TGTGCCATCAGTGAGTCAAACAGGGATACGCAGTATTTT.

The chain employs TRBV5-5 and TRBJ2-5; tentatively, D is TRBD1 (5 bases). Germline loops: CDR1 SGHKS, CDR2 YYEKEE (reference sequence). V was clipped by 2 bases and J by 5 bases, with 13 bases between them. The CDR3 consists of 14 residues. For the CDR3, the DNA is TGTGCCAGCAGCTTCAAGGGGCGTCAGGAGACCCAGTACTTC. It specifies CASSFKGRQETQYF.

In this sample, this clonotype turned up many times. This chain joins TRBV5-1 and TRBJ2-3, with TRBD1 matching 11 bases. The V and J ends lost 4 bases and 1 base, in that order; junction bases with no gene match: 8. The CDR3 sequence is 17 residues long. The germline V gene encodes CDR1 SGHRS and CDR2 YFSETQ. This CDR3 is CASSTGQGADGTDTQYF. DNA for the CDR3: TGCGCCAGCAGCACCGGACAGGGGGCGGATGGCACAGATACGCAGTATTTT.

This clonotype was counted a few times. The chain has TRBV5-4 and TRBJ2-1, with D perhaps given as TRBD1 or TRBD2 (6 bases each). The CDR3 is 14 residues long. The V end lost 4 bases, the J end lost 6 bases, and 14 bases lay between the germline ends. Germline V gives CDR1 SGHNT, CDR2 YYREEE (reference sequence). For the CDR3, the DNA is TGTGCCAGCAGCGGGGGGCCGGGGGCCAATGAGCAGTTCTTC. This codes for CASSGGPGANEQFF.

In this sample, this clonotype turned up a few times. This sequence joins TRBV11-1 and TRBJ2-2; TRBD1 aligns across 8 bases. V was clipped by 7 bases and J by 7 bases; unmatched bases: 17. The CDR3 contains 17 residues. CDR1 is SGHAT, CDR2 FQDESV, per germline (reference sequence). The CDR3 nucleotides are TGTGCCAGCAAGTCGGGCCCGGCCAGGGGGCGAAGCGGGGAGCTGTTTTTT. Protein: CASKSGPARGRSGELFF.

The chain uses TRBV7-2 and TRBJ1-1; D is unresolved. Trimming removed 1 base from V and 6 bases from J, with 15 bases in between. The CDR3 loop spans 15 amino acids. Germline-derived CDR1 and CDR2 are SGHTA and FQGNSA. Here the CDR3 reads CASSLEFTVPAEAFF. CDR3 bases: TGTGCCAGCAGCTTAGAATTTACAGTGCCGGCTGAAGCTTTCTTT.

The chain carries TRBV5-1 and TRBJ1-3, with unresolved D. The CDR3 has 15 amino acids. Germline-derived CDR1 and CDR2 are SGHRS and YFSETQ. Between the trimmed V and J ends, which lost 2 bases and 0 bases, there was a span of 9 bases. As DNA, the CDR3 is TGCGCCAGCAGCTTTAACGGTGCCTCTGGAAACACCATATATTTT. As protein: CASSFNGASGNTIYF. Combining the CDR3 with reference TRBV5-1 and TRBJ1-3 gives the whole variable domain KAGVTQTPRYLIKTRGQQVTLSCSPISGHRSVSWYQQTPGQGLQFLFEYFSETQRNKGNFPGRFSGRQFSNSRSEMNVSTLELGDSALYLCASSFNGASGNTIYFGEGSWLTVV.

V usage is TRBV11-2 and J usage is TRBJ2-3; 12 bases line up with TRBD2. Unmatched junction bases numbered 18, after V lost 3 bases and J lost 8 bases. Germline CDR1 is SGHAT and CDR2 is FQNNGV. The CDR3 runs to 19 residues. CDR3 residues: CASSLIPILAGGRMSTQYF. The CDR3 DNA sequence: TGTGCCAGCAGCTTGATACCCATTCTAGCGGGGGGGAGAATGTCTACGCAGTATTTT.

The chain employs TRBV5-6 and TRBJ2-5, with 8 positions matching TRBD2. The CDR3 is 14 amino acids. Germline CDR1 and CDR2: SGHDT and YYEEEE. V shed 2 bases and J 3 bases; nucleotides not matched to a gene: 3. CDR3 DNA: TGTGCCAGCAGCTTCCTCGGGGGGGAAGAGACCCAGTACTTC. Translated, it gives CASSFLGGEETQYF.

The chain combines TRBV6-5 with TRBJ2-1; 8 positions agree with TRBD1. CDR1 and CDR2 (germline): MNHEY, SVGAGI. This CDR3 is 15 amino acids long. V lost 6 bases and J lost 2; bases outside the gene matches: 6. CDR3 in amino acids: CASRGDRGTYNEQFF. DNA for the CDR3: TGTGCCAGCAGGGGAGACAGGGGTACCTACAATGAGCAGTTCTTC.

J is TRBJ2-7 and V is TRBV6-5, with TRBD2 matching 8 bases. Germline V gene sequence: CDR1 MNHEY, CDR2 SVGAGI. V shed 4 bases and J 3 bases; nucleotides not matched to a gene: 8. The CDR3 spans 15 residues. The CDR3 sequence is CASSLGRGGIYEQYF. DNA of the CDR3: TGTGCCAGCAGTTTAGGGCGCGGGGGGATCTACGAGCAGTACTTC.

The V and J genes are TRBV5-6 and TRBJ2-5; D is ambiguous. CDR3 length: 12 residues. V dropped 4 bases and J dropped 1 base, with 5 bases sitting between them. Germline loops: CDR1 SGHDT, CDR2 YYEEEE. CDR3 coding DNA: TGTGCCAGCAGCCTCCCCCAAGAGACCCAGTACTTC. Its translation: CASSLPQETQYF.

This clonotype turned up a few times. The chain has TRBV20-1 and TRBJ1-2; D remains unclear. The CDR3 consists of 13 residues. With 4 bases removed from V and 4 bases from J, the gap between germline ends came to 13 bases. Per germline, CDR1 DFQATT and CDR2 SNEGSKA (reference sequence). The CDR3: CSATYPLGYGYTF. CDR3 DNA sequence: TGCAGTGCTACTTACCCGTTGGGCTATGGCTACACCTTC.

A remark on this clonotype: The junction and the germline gene differ at one end; a read error may be behind it. The rearrangement joins TRBV7-2 to TRBJ2-1; 9 nucleotides line up with TRBD1. The CDR3 extends over 15 amino acids. Germline V gives CDR1 SGHTA, CDR2 FQGNSA. CDR3 bases: TGTGCCATCAGCTTAGTACAGGGGGCGTCCAATGAGCAGTTCTTC. It specifies CAISLVQGASNEQFF.

This clonotype was found a few times. This rearrangement joins TRBV7-6 to TRBJ1-1; maybe TRBD1 (5 bases). V gave up 5 bases and J gave up 5 bases, with 21 bases separating them. CDR3 length equals 16 residues. Germline CDR1 and CDR2: SGHVS and FNYEAQ. The CDR3 coding sequence is TGTGCCAGCAGCCGGCGCAGGGAAATTGGGTCGACTGAAGCTTTCTTT. Amino acids: CASSRRREIGSTEAFF. Looking up the rest from reference TRBV7-6 and TRBJ1-1 gives the full variable domain: GAGVSQSPRYKVTKRGQDVALRCDPISGHVSLYWYRQALGQGPEFLTYFNYEAQQDKSGLPNDRFSAERPEGSISTLTIQRTEQRDSAMYRCASSRRREIGSTEAFFGQGTRLTVV.

The chain recombines TRBV12-3 or TRBV12-4 with TRBJ2-7, with TRBD1 matching over 10 bases. V lost 5 bases and J lost 3; bases outside the gene matches: 13. The CDR3 has 17 amino acids. Here the CDR3 reads CASSPHKGGTGVYEQYF. The DNA of the CDR3 is TGTGCCAGCAGTCCACACAAGGGCGGGACAGGGGTCTACGAGCAGTACTTC.

CDR3 sequence: CASSLRPGSYEQYF. The CDR3 bases are TGTGCCAGCAGTCTGCGTCCGGGCTCCTACGAGCAGTACTTC. The chain joins TRBV28 to TRBJ2-7; D is ambiguous. This CDR3 region has 14 residues. Trimming removed 5 bases at V and 0 bases at J, with 11 bases between. CDR1 and CDR2 (germline): MDHEN, SYDVKM.

This clonotype was detected a few times. The J gene is TRBJ1-1, the V gene TRBV6-5, with 7 bases that match TRBD1. After removal of 4 bases from V and 3 bases from J, the junction contained 8 bases not matched to a gene. CDR3 length: 15 residues. CDR1 MNHEY and CDR2 SVGAGI come from the germline V gene. The DNA of the CDR3 is TGTGCCAGCAGTTTAGGAGGGGGCGGGTACACTGAAGCTTTCTTT. Amino acid sequence: CASSLGGGGYTEAFF.

This clonotype was seen a handful of times. J is TRBJ2-2 and V is TRBV5-5; 11 bases line up with TRBD2. Trimming took 5 bases from V and 2 from J; bases not matched to a gene: 5. Germline CDR1 is SGHKS and CDR2 is YYEKEE (reference sequence). CDR3 length: 16 amino acids. CDR3: CASSSTSGVNTGELFF. CDR3 sequence (DNA): TGTGCCAGCAGTTCGACTAGCGGGGTAAACACCGGGGAGCTGTTTTTT.

V usage is TRBV19 and J usage is TRBJ1-4; D unclear. Trimming stripped 2 bases from V and 12 bases from J, with 13 bases between. The CDR3 totals 13 residues. Germline CDR1 and CDR2: LNHDA and SQIVND (reference sequence). The DNA of the CDR3 is TGTGCCAGTAGTATATCTGAACGGCCTCAACTGTTTTTT. The encoded protein is CASSISERPQLFF.

The table lists this clonotype with a few counts. V usage is TRBV6-2 or TRBV6-3 and J usage is TRBJ1-2; D gene ambiguous. The CDR3 has 13 amino acids. Germline V gene data show CDR1 as MNHEY and CDR2 as SVGEGT. Trimming pared 7 bases from V and 0 bases from J, leaving 9 bases between. CDR3 sequence reads: CASTEGTNYGYTF. The CDR3 DNA reads TGTGCCAGCACGGAGGGCACTAACTATGGCTACACCTTC.

The rearrangement joins TRBV7-3 to TRBJ2-1; maybe TRBD2 (5 bases). Germline values: CDR1 SGHTA, CDR2 FQGTGA. Trimming removed 2 bases from V and 6 bases from J, with 14 bases in between. The CDR3 is 15 amino acids. The CDR3 is CASSLGMARGNEQFF. DNA for the CDR3: TGTGCCAGCAGCTTAGGCATGGCCCGGGGCAATGAGCAGTTCTTC. The variable domain in full, with the rest retrieved from reference TRBV7-3 and TRBJ2-1, is GAGVSQTPSNKVTEKGKYVELRCDPISGHTALYWYRQSLGQGPEFLIYFQGTGAADDSGLPNDRFFAVRPEGSVSTLKIQRTERGDSAVYLCASSLGMARGNEQFFGPGTRLTVL.

This clonotype was seen a handful of times. The chain carries TRBV20-1 and TRBJ1-6; TRBD1 is a possible D gene (6 bases). CDR3 length: 16 residues. V shed 1 base and J shed 11 bases, with 21 bases lying between them. The germline V gene encodes CDR1 DFQATT and CDR2 SNEGSKA (reference sequence). The CDR3 coding sequence is TGCAGTGCTAGAGTCGAAATTACGACACAGGGAACACCCCTCCACTTT. Translated: CSARVEITTQGTPLHF.

The chain employs TRBV18 and TRBJ1-1, with D unresolved. The V end lost 3 bases, the J end lost 2 bases, and 7 bases lay between the germline ends. The CDR3 covers 13 residues. The germline CDR1 and CDR2 sequences are KGHSH and LQKENI. This CDR3 is CASSPSFNTEAFF. DNA of the CDR3: TGTGCCAGCTCACCCAGTTTTAACACTGAAGCTTTCTTT. Full variable domain (remainder filled in from reference TRBV18 and TRBJ1-1): NAGVMQNPRHLVRRRGQEARLRCSPMKGHSHVYWYRQLPEEGLKFMVYLQKENIIDESGMPKERFSAEFPKEGPSILRIQQVVRGDSAAYFCASSPSFNTEAFFGQGTRLTVV.